These 9 T cell receptor beta chains share one sample of origin, sequenced in a study of T cell responses to AZD1222 COVID-19 vaccine. Sequencing used immunoSEQ multiplex PCR; TCRdb keeps in-frame clones, though not all of them. The repertoire holds roughly 96,000 clones, with 75% to 90% as singletons. Material: peripheral blood, obtained on day 0 of AZD1222 vaccination. The receptors here all came from an adult in good health.

This clone has a handful of counts. The CDR3 loop reads CASSARDGETQYF. Written as DNA, the CDR3 is TGTGCCAGCAGCGCCAGGGATGGTGAGACCCAGTACTTC. This chain links TRBV13 with TRBJ2-5; possible D gene TRBD1, 5 bases. The V gene lost 5 bases and the J gene lost 5 bases, with 12 bases spanning the gap. The CDR3 runs 13 residues. CDR1 is PRHDT and CDR2 is FYEKMQ in the germline V gene (reference sequence).

This sequence joins TRBV6-1 and TRBJ2-3; the D is unclear. V shed 2 bases and J shed 10 bases, with 19 bases lying between them. This CDR3 is built from 15 residues. Germline assignment: CDR1 MNHNS and CDR2 SASEGT. The CDR3 nucleotides are TGTGCCAGCAGTGAACAAGGGATTCCTGGCCTAGCGCAGTATTTT. Protein sequence: CASSEQGIPGLAQYF.

The chain has TRBV30 and TRBJ2-3; 11 bases map to TRBD2. This CDR3 region has 15 residues. Trimming cost V 2 bases and J 5 bases; bases outside gene matches: 6. Germline-derived CDR1 and CDR2 are GTSNPN and SVGIG (reference sequence). Here the CDR3 DNA reads TGTGCCTGGAGTCCACTAGCGGGAGTGGGAGATACGCAGTATTTT. Its protein product is CAWSPLAGVGDTQYF.

V and J are TRBV2 and TRBJ1-4; D unresolved. Germline V CDR1 and CDR2: SNHLY, FYNNEI. The germline V and J ends were trimmed by 7 bases and 1 base, with 13 bases remaining between them. The length of the CDR3 is 15 residues. CDR3 loop: CASISWRETNEKLFF. DNA of the CDR3: TGTGCCAGCATATCGTGGAGGGAAACTAATGAAAAACTGTTTTTT. The full variable domain, completed using reference TRBV2 and TRBJ1-4, is EPEVTQTPSHQVTQMGQEVILRCVPISNHLYFYWYRQILGQKVEFLVSFYNNEISEKSEIFDDQFSVERPDGSNFTLKIRSTKLEDSAMYFCASISWRETNEKLFFGSGTQLSVL.

The chain carries TRBV9 and TRBJ2-3; the match to TRBD2 covers 9 bases. Germline CDR1 SGDLS, CDR2 YYNGEE. The CDR3 consists of 16 residues. With 0 bases clipped from V and 5 bases from J, the junction kept 7 bases outside the gene matches. This CDR3 is CASSVGGTSYGDTQYF. In nucleotides, the CDR3 is TGTGCCAGCAGCGTAGGAGGGACTAGCTATGGAGATACGCAGTATTTT.

The J gene is TRBJ1-5, the V gene TRBV2, with TRBD1 identical over 9 bases. V lost 7 bases, J lost 4 bases, and 8 bases stayed unmatched. Germline CDR1 SNHLY, CDR2 FYNNEI. The CDR3 is 15 amino acids. In DNA form, the CDR3 reads TGTGCCAGCACCGCCCGGGGACAGGGAAATCAGCCCCAGCATTTT. Protein product: CASTARGQGNQPQHF.

The J gene is TRBJ1-5, the V gene TRBV6-5, with D perhaps TRBD1 (6 bases). V lost 0 bases to trimming and J lost 4 bases, with 10 bases between them. The V gene's germline CDR1 is MNHEY and CDR2 SVGAGI. The length of the CDR3 is 15 residues. CDR3 sequence: CASSYSGGANQPQHF. In DNA, the CDR3 is TGTGCCAGCAGTTACTCGGGGGGGGCTAATCAGCCCCAGCATTTT.

The rearrangement uses TRBV5-1 and TRBJ2-7; 9 bases are a match to TRBD1. The CDR3 is 15 amino acids. The V gene's germline CDR1 is SGHRS and CDR2 YFSETQ. The ends lost 4 bases at V and 9 bases at J; junction bases unmatched: 14. The CDR3 DNA follows: TGCGCCAGCAGCCCGACGGACAGGGGCGTCCGGTTGCAGTACTTC. It encodes CASSPTDRGVRLQYF.

The chain has TRBV10-3 and TRBJ2-5; no firm D call. This CDR3 comprises 15 residues. Between the trimmed V and J ends, which lost 5 bases and 1 base, there was a span of 14 bases. Germline lookup yields CDR1 ENHRY and CDR2 SYGVKD. CDR3 bases: TGTGCCATCAGTCCCGGTGCGGCCCTCCAAGAGACCCAGTACTTC. Translating gives CAISPGAALQETQYF.